This TCR beta chain originates from a study of control samples from healthy donors and cancer patients (dated by TCRdb to the early 2020s). Note on this clone: Its antigen target is currently unknown. No base-level quality is on record; no much larger clone is a single base apart.

Library construction relied on the immunoSEQ multiplex PCR assay. This is the immuneACCESS table as TCRdb keeps it, with only in-frame sequences that have V and J called. A part of the clones is gone; compared with another copy, unresolved V genes explain less than half, and the rest is unexplained. Across this sample there are approximately 150,000 clones, with 96% seen only once. The top ten constitute 1% of the sample. Between the V and J ends, shortened by 0 bases and 4 bases respectively, the junction contains 6 bases. The CDR3 runs 13 amino acids, cysteine and phenylalanine included. The retained sequence is limited to the CDR3, 39 bases, with the frame set at the first base. From the germline V gene, CDR1 is SGHRS and CDR2 is YFSETQ.

Sequenced material: blood. The chain was built from TRBV5-1 and TRBJ2-3, with no confidently assigned D gene. This sequence originates from a woman between 25 and 40 years old in good health. The CDR3 has the sequence CASSLDAPDTQYF. In nucleotide form, the sequence is TGCGCCAGCAGCTTGGATGCTCCAGATACGCAGTATTTT.